The TCR beta chain described here comes from a study of blood T cell repertoires in COVID-19. Overall study: From the United States, Italy and Spain came samples of acute and convalescent COVID-19.

V was trimmed by 9 bases and J by 8 bases, leaving 14 bases between them. This CDR3 contains 13 residues. Source study methods: Reference gene primer amplification in the assay estimated nucleated cell counts. TCRdb's copy holds only in-frame clones and misses some; the assay was immunoSEQ multiplex PCR. D and trimming come from the DNA, and the V and J calls and clone size come from that table. The profile shows a few hundred thousand clones, about 87% of them singletons. Sequencing was done on a sample of peripheral blood. The chain is built from TRBV12-3 or TRBV12-4 and TRBJ1-6, with D possibly TRBD1 on 5 matching bases. This receptor was identified in a young woman who had recovered from COVID-19. Written as DNA, the CDR3 is TGTGCCAGTGTGGGGGGACGGTATTCACCCCTCCACTTT. Translated, it gives CASVGGRYSPLHF.